These 22 T cell receptor beta chains were all obtained from the same sample, sequenced in a study of Ad26.COV2.S vaccination and SARS-CoV-2 variants. The treatment is: around 19 received Ad26.COV2.S at low or high dose, single or two shots; about 5 received placebo; per-sample allocation not given. Each sample was drawn 63 days after the first injection (of vaccine or placebo). Only in-frame clones appear in the TCRdb table, and some are missing; sequencing was by immunoSEQ multiplex PCR. The repertoire has about 680,000 clones, 89% of them found once; the top ten carry nearly 1.5%. Sequenced material: peripheral blood, taken in a trial of Ad26.COV2.S vaccine versus placebo. The origin of the receptors is a person between 18 and 60 years old who received the Ad26.COV2.S COVID-19 vaccine or a placebo.

The gene calls are TRBV14 and TRBJ2-7; D is possibly TRBD1 or TRBD2 (5 bases each). The CDR3 extends over 15 amino acids. Germline V gene data show CDR1 as SGHDN and CDR2 as FVKESK. V lost 2 bases, J lost 3 bases, and 14 bases lay in between. CDR3 in amino acids: CASSQTGTANYEQYF. DNA of the CDR3: TGTGCCAGCAGCCAAACCGGGACCGCCAACTACGAGCAGTACTTC. Full variable domain (rest looked up from reference TRBV14 and TRBJ2-7): EAGVTQFPSHSVIEKGQTVTLRCDPISGHDNLYWYRRVMGKEIKFLLHFVKESKQDESGMPNNRFLAERTGGTYSTLKVQPAELEDSGVYFCASSQTGTANYEQYFGPGTRLTVT.

The chain joins TRBV7-2 to TRBJ2-2; D remains ambiguous. The CDR3 totals 13 residues. Trimming cost V 6 bases and J 2 bases, with 7 bases left between them. Germline values: CDR1 SGHTA, CDR2 FQGNSA. The CDR3 nucleotides read TGTGCCAGCAGATCTCCAAACACCGGGGAGCTGTTTTTT. This encodes CASRSPNTGELFF.

V gene TRBV2 combines with J gene TRBJ1-5; tentatively, D is TRBD1 (5 bases). Trimming stripped 5 bases from V and 4 bases from J, with 15 bases between. The CDR3 contains 15 residues. CDR1 and CDR2 from the germline V gene are SNHLY and FYNNEI. The CDR3 DNA reads TGTGCCAGCAGTCTACAGGCCTCCGGGAATCAGCCCCAGCATTTT. Its translation is CASSLQASGNQPQHF. Full variable domain (remainder filled in from reference TRBV2 and TRBJ1-5): EPEVTQTPSHQVTQMGQEVILRCVPISNHLYFYWYRQILGQKVEFLVSFYNNEISEKSEIFDDQFSVERPDGSNFTLKIRSTKLEDSAMYFCASSLQASGNQPQHFGDGTRLSIL.

This clone was recorded once. V and J are TRBV5-6 and TRBJ1-2; the D gene is possibly TRBD1 (6 bases). The CDR3 contains 12 residues. The germline V and J ends were trimmed by 3 bases and 4 bases, with 7 bases remaining between them. CDR1 is SGHDT, CDR2 YYEEEE, per germline. This chain's CDR3 is CASSWDIYGYTF. CDR3 coding DNA: TGTGCCAGCAGCTGGGACATCTATGGCTACACCTTC.

The chain carries TRBV3-1 (or the pseudogene TRBV3-2) and TRBJ2-2; 11 nucleotides match TRBD2. The CDR3 runs 16 residues. Trimming cost V 2 bases and J 4 bases; bases outside gene matches: 3. The germline CDR1 and CDR2 sequences are LGHDT and YNNKEL (reference sequence). In DNA form, the CDR3 reads TGTGCCAGCAGCCAAACGACTAGCGGGGTCACCGGGGAGCTGTTTTTT. Translating it yields CASSQTTSGVTGELFF.

The genes are TRBV7-2 and TRBJ1-5; D may be TRBD1 (6 bases). Germline CDR1 is SGHTA and CDR2 is FQGNSA. V lost 1 base and J lost 0, with 10 bases in between. CDR3 length equals 16 residues. The CDR3 is CASSLVWTDSNQPQHF. In DNA form, the CDR3 reads TGTGCCAGCAGCTTAGTCTGGACAGATAGCAATCAGCCCCAGCATTTT.

The V and J genes are TRBV6-2 or TRBV6-3 and TRBJ2-7; the match to TRBD1 covers 7 bases. The junction had 6 bases not matched to a gene; V was cut back by 6 bases and J by 7 bases. There are 12 residues in the CDR3. Per germline, CDR1 MNHEY and CDR2 SVGEGT. DNA for the CDR3: TGTGCCAGCAGCCCCCCCAGGGGGGAGCAGTACTTC. This gives the protein CASSPPRGEQYF.

V and J are TRBV27 and TRBJ2-1; 8 bases map to TRBD2. Per germline, CDR1 MNHEY and CDR2 SMNVEV (reference sequence). The V segment lost 5 bases and the J segment 6 bases; nucleotides outside the gene matches: 9. The CDR3 length is 15 residues. CDR3 amino acids: CASSPGLVFSNEQFF. The DNA of the CDR3 is TGTGCCAGCAGTCCGGGACTAGTATTTTCCAATGAGCAGTTCTTC.

This chain uses TRBV5-6 with TRBJ2-5; 7 bases are shared with TRBD2. With V trimmed by 6 bases and J by 1 base, 9 bases remained unmatched. The germline V gene has CDR1 SGHDT and CDR2 YYEEEE. CDR3 length: 15 residues. CDR3: CASKISGNGQETQYF. In DNA, the CDR3 is TGTGCCAGCAAGATCAGCGGGAATGGCCAAGAGACCCAGTACTTC.

This chain links TRBV25-1 with TRBJ1-4, with D maybe TRBD1 (5 bases). V gave up 5 bases and J gave up 5 bases, with 15 bases separating them. Germline CDR1 reads MGHDK; CDR2 reads SYGVNS. The CDR3 is 15 residues long. The DNA for the CDR3 is TGTGCCAGCAGTCAGCAGGGAAAACAGAATGAAAAACTGTTTTTT. It translates to CASSQQGKQNEKLFF.

The rearrangement links TRBV5-1 to TRBJ1-2; a weak D match, TRBD1 (5 bases). The germline gives CDR1 SGHRS, CDR2 YFSETQ. This CDR3 contains 16 residues. V lost 2 bases to trimming and J lost 2 bases, with 16 bases between them. The CDR3 DNA reads TGCGCCAGCAGCTTACGGTCGGGGACCCCCAACTATGGCTACACCTTC. Amino acid sequence: CASSLRSGTPNYGYTF.

This rearrangement joins TRBV9 to TRBJ1-2; D not certain. This CDR3 comprises 12 residues. CDR1 SGDLS and CDR2 YYNGEE come from the germline V gene. The V end was cut by 0 bases, the J end by 5 bases, with 5 bases between. This CDR3 reads CASSVVDYGYTF. The CDR3 nucleotides are TGTGCCAGCAGCGTAGTGGATTATGGCTACACCTTC.

This rearrangement joins TRBV7-2 to TRBJ1-4; 7 bases are shared with TRBD1. V was pared by 5 bases and J by 0 bases, with 3 bases of the junction left unmatched. Germline V gene sequence: CDR1 SGHTA, CDR2 FQGNSA. This CDR3 has 15 residues. The CDR3 is CASSSQGATNEKLFF. CDR3 DNA: TGTGCCAGCAGCAGCCAGGGGGCAACTAATGAAAAACTGTTTTTT.

V gene TRBV19 combines with J gene TRBJ1-2, with D perhaps matching TRBD1 (5 bases). Germline CDR1 reads LNHDA; CDR2 reads SQIVND (reference sequence). CDR3 length: 14 amino acids. Between the trimmed V and J ends, which lost 8 bases and 8 bases, there was a span of 21 bases. This chain's CDR3 is CASGIGGEGIGYTF. CDR3 DNA sequence: TGTGCCAGTGGGATTGGGGGAGAAGGGATCGGCTACACCTTC.

V usage is TRBV30 and J usage is TRBJ1-6; perhaps TRBD1 as D (5 bases). The CDR3 runs to 13 residues. Germline CDR1 GTSNPN, CDR2 SVGIG (reference sequence). V lost 8 bases and J 6 bases, leaving 14 bases between the germline ends. CDR3 amino acids: CALGSRGNSPLHF. In nucleotides, the CDR3 is TGTGCCCTTGGATCAAGGGGTAATTCACCCCTCCACTTT.

The chain links TRBV3-1 (or the pseudogene TRBV3-2) to TRBJ1-5; unclear D gene. CDR3 length equals 14 residues. CDR1 is LGHDT and CDR2 is YNNKEL in the germline V gene (reference sequence). Trimming removed 0 bases from V and 6 bases from J, with 9 bases in between. CDR3 residues: CASSQDGVLQPQHF. CDR3 in DNA: TGTGCCAGCAGCCAAGACGGGGTTCTTCAGCCCCAGCATTTT.

Note on this clone: In the same sample, other DNA sequences code for this CDR3. This chain links TRBV15 with TRBJ2-7, with D possibly matching TRBD2 (6 bases). Trimming stripped 5 bases from V and 6 bases from J, with 8 bases between. This CDR3 spans 11 amino acids. Germline lookup yields CDR1 LNHNV and CDR2 YYDKDF (reference sequence). The CDR3 protein is CATSGGGEQYF. The DNA of the CDR3 is TGTGCCACCAGCGGGGGAGGCGAGCAGTACTTC.

Details on this clone: This same CDR3 is encoded by further DNA sequences in the sample. The chain combines TRBV10-3 with TRBJ1-1; D gene uncertain. Trimming took 8 bases from V and 1 from J, leaving 5 bases between them. This CDR3 has 11 amino acids. Germline lookup yields CDR1 ENHRY and CDR2 SYGVKD. The CDR3 sequence is CAIRGNTEAFF. The CDR3 DNA reads as TGTGCCATCCGGGGGAACACTGAAGCTTTCTTT.

The chain combines TRBV30 with TRBJ1-4; the D gene is possibly TRBD1 (5 bases). Germline CDR1 and CDR2: GTSNPN and SVGIG (reference sequence). This CDR3 contains 13 residues. Between the trimmed V and J ends, which lost 7 bases and 3 bases, there was a span of 12 bases. CDR3 loop: CASTGDSNEKLFF. The CDR3 DNA is TGTGCCTCGACGGGGGACTCTAATGAAAAACTGTTTTTT.

The rearrangement joins TRBV6-5 to TRBJ2-5; 7 nucleotides line up with TRBD1. J was trimmed by 0 bases and V by 5 bases; bases with no gene match: 6. The V gene's germline CDR1 is MNHEY and CDR2 SVGAGI. This CDR3 comprises 15 residues. The CDR3: CASSRQGWDQETQYF. The CDR3, as DNA: TGTGCCAGCAGTCGACAGGGTTGGGACCAAGAGACCCAGTACTTC.

The rearrangement links TRBV7-8 to TRBJ1-5, with D possibly TRBD1 on 5 matching bases. CDR3 length: 16 residues. V gave up 3 bases and J gave up 1 base, with 13 bases separating them. From germline, CDR1 is SGHVS and CDR2 FQNEAQ. Here the CDR3 DNA reads TGTGCCAGCAGCTTGGGGCGGGTCAGGAGCAATCAGCCCCAGCATTTT. Translated, it gives CASSLGRVRSNQPQHF.

This rearrangement joins TRBV3-1 (or the pseudogene TRBV3-2) to TRBJ1-2; 10 bases line up with TRBD1. Germline V CDR1 and CDR2: LGHDT, YNNKEL (reference sequence). V shed 8 bases, J shed 4 bases, and the junction held 4 bases outside the gene matches. The CDR3 is 13 amino acids. In DNA form, the CDR3 reads TGTGCCAGCGGGACAGGGGAACTCTATGGCTACACCTTC. Its translation: CASGTGELYGYTF.